This paragraph reports one T cell receptor (beta chain). Its target is not known. Since a much larger clone is just one base distant, this may be a read error. After constant-region reverse-primer amplification, full-length variable regions underwent semi-nested PCR with Nested Universal Primer A. TCRdb re-derived calls from the 5' RACE reads in MiXCR, one entry per CDR3 protein. The sample yields roughly 5,500 distinct CDR3 sequences, about 35% seen once. The CDR3 totals 15 residues. Per the germline V gene, CDR1 is SGHRS and CDR2 is YFSETQ. The germline V and J ends were trimmed by 3 bases and 1 base, with 13 bases remaining between them. Study-wide points: Greatest tumor Treg TCR overlap was with tumor naive CD4+ cells. Tumor memory CD4+ T cell TCR gene usage clustered with blood and lymph node memory CD4+ cells and lymph node naive CD4+ cells.

Memory CD4+ T cells were sorted as CD4+CD45RO+CD25- cells. J is TRBJ1-1 and V is TRBV5-1; D is undetermined. This TCR derives from a female donor with breast cancer. Sequencing used memory CD4+ T cells sorted from blood. Subset specified: memory CD4+ T cells, CD4+CD45RO+CD25-. CDR3 bases: TGCGCCAGCAGCTCCCGGGTCGCTGCGAACACTGAAGCTTTCTTT. Translating it yields CASSSRVAANTEAFF.